This T cell receptor beta chain was documented in a study of graft-versus-host responses after intestinal transplantation. Study information: Grafts were multivisceral, liver-intestinal, or isolated intestinal.

Only in-frame clones appear in the TCRdb table, and some are missing; sequencing was by immunoSEQ multiplex PCR. The repertoire holds approximately 90,000 clones, with approximately 89% as singletons. Study results and caveats: Peak levels of circulating GvH clones tracked with early post-transplant HvG declines. Allografts carried high graft-versus-host to host-versus-graft clonal ratios in patients having graft-donor T cell macrochimerism. GvH clones were found in recipient marrow; some appeared first in ileum or blood.

With respect to this clone: The antigen remains undetermined.

V dropped 6 bases and J dropped 8 bases, with 19 bases sitting between them. From germline, CDR1 is SEHNR and CDR2 FQNEAQ (reference sequence). This CDR3 comprises 15 residues. This clonotype was obtained from a human donor who was the organ donor for an intestinal transplant. The sample in question was unstimulated CD8+ T cells sorted from spleen or lymph node cells, obtained before transplant. The chain links TRBV7-9 to TRBJ1-4; D may be TRBD1 (6 bases). CDR3 nucleotides: TGTGCCAGCAGTCCGCCAGGGGATATGGTAGAAAAACTGTTTTTT. This sequence encodes CASSPPGDMVEKLFF. Full variable domain (remainder filled in from reference TRBV7-9 and TRBJ1-4): DTGVSQNPRHKITKRGQNVTFRCDPISEHNRLYWYRQTLGQGPEFLTYFQNEAQLEKSRLLSDRFSAERPKGSFSTLEIQRTEQGDSAMYLCASSPPGDMVEKLFFGSGTQLSVL.